The entry below describes one T cell receptor beta chain. These data originate in a study of technical replicates of blood from several donors. The table came from immunoSEQ multiplex PCR; TCRdb's copy has only in-frame clones and leaves some out. The sample carries 75,000 to 95,000 clones, around 94% recorded once. Trimming left V 4 bases short and J 1 base short, with 8 bases between. Looked up from germline, CDR1 is SGHAT and CDR2 is FQDESV (reference sequence). This CDR3 spans 13 amino acids. V is TRBV11-1 and J is TRBJ2-7; D uncertain. This TCR was sampled from a human donor in good health. The sequencing input was T cells isolated from PBMCs. This CDR3 is CASSYLVSYEQYF. In DNA, the CDR3 is TGTGCCAGCAGCTATCTAGTTTCCTACGAGCAGTACTTC.